This T cell receptor (beta chain) emerged from a study of T cell responses to AZD1222 COVID-19 vaccine. Study in general: Second-dose intervals of approximately 4 or approximately 12 weeks were pooled.

Study results and limitations: Repertoire sampling was restricted to post-peak T cell response timepoints. Spike-specific TCR breadth and depth rose after two AZD1222 doses. Baseline testing showed seropositivity in only a handful of AZD1222 recipients.

In the case of this clone: The antigen remains undetermined.

Here immunoSEQ multiplex PCR was the method, and the copy in TCRdb shows in-frame clones only, minus some. The table has some 120,000 clones, 91% seen once; the top ten hold less than 6.5%. Germline CDR1 SGDLS, CDR2 YYNGEE. V was clipped by 3 bases and J by 11 bases, with 15 bases between them. This CDR3 is built from 13 residues. The chain links TRBV9 to TRBJ2-4, with D perhaps being TRBD1 or TRBD2 (5 bases each). The sample consisted of peripheral blood, taken on day 0 of AZD1222 vaccination. This clonotype was obtained from an adult in good health. CDR3 in amino acids: CASSGSGTQVQYF. For the CDR3, the DNA is TGTGCCAGCAGCGGCTCCGGGACCCAGGTTCAGTACTTC.